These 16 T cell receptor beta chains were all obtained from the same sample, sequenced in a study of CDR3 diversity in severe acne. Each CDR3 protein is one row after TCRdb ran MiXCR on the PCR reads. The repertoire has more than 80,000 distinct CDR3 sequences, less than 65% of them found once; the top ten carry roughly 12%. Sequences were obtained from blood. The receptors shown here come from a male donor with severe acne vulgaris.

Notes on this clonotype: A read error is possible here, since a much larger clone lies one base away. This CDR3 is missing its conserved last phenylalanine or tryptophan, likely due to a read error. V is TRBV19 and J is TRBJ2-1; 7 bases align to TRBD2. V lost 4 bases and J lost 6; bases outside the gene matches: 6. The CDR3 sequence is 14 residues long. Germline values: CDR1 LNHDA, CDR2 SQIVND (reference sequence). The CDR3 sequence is CASSKAGEGNEQFL. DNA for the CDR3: TGTGCCAGTAGTAAGGCGGGGGAGGGCAATGAGCAGTTCCTC.

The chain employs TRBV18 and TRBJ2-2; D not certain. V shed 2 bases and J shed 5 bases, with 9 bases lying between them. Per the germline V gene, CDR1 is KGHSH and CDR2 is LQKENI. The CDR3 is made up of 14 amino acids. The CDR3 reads CASSPGHTTGELFF. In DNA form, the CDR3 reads TGTGCCAGCTCACCAGGGCATACTACCGGGGAGCTGTTTTTT.

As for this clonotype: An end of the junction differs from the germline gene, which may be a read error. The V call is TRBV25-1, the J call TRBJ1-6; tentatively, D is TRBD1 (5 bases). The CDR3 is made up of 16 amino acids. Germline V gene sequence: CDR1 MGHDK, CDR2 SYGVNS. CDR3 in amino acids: CASSESGSSYNSPLHF. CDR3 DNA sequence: TGCGCCAGCAGTGAATCAGGGAGCTCCTATAATTCACCCCTCCACTTT.

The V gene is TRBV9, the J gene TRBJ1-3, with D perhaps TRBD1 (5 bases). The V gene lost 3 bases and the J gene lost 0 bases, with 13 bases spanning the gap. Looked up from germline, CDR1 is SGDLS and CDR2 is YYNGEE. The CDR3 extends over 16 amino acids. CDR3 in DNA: TGTGCCAGCAGCGAGGGGAGCCCGAGCTCTGGAAACACCATATATTTT. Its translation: CASSEGSPSSGNTIYF.

The CDR3 sequence is CASSQEEHEQETQYF. The CDR3 region has the DNA TGTGCCAGCAGCCAAGAAGAACACGAACAAGAGACCCAGTACTTC. This chain connects TRBV4-2 to TRBJ2-5, with unresolved D. V was cut by 0 bases and J by 2 bases, with 10 bases left in between. Germline CDR1 and CDR2: LGHNA and YNFKEQ. The length of the CDR3 is 15 residues.

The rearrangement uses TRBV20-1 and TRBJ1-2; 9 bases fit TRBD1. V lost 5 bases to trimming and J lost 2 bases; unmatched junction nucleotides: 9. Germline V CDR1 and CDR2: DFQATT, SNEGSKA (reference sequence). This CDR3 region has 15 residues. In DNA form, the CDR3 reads TGCAGTGCTTTCGCTTTGGACAGGGGAAACTATGGCTACACCTTC. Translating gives CSAFALDRGNYGYTF.

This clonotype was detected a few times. CDR3 DNA sequence: TGCAGCGCCTTTAGTAGGGCGTGGGAGACCCAGTACTTC. It encodes CSAFSRAWETQYF. The chain joins TRBV29-1 to TRBJ2-5; no reliable D call. This CDR3 is 13 amino acids long. Germline V lookup: CDR1 SQVTM, CDR2 ANQGSEA. V lost 7 bases, J lost 5 bases, and 17 bases lay in between.

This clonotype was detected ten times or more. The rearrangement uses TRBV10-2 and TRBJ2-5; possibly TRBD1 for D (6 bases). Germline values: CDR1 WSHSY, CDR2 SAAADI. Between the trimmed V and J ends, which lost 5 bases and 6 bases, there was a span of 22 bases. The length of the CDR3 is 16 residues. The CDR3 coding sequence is TGCGCCAGCAGTTGGACCGGGACAACCAACAGGAAGACCCAGTACTTC. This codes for CASSWTGTTNRKTQYF.

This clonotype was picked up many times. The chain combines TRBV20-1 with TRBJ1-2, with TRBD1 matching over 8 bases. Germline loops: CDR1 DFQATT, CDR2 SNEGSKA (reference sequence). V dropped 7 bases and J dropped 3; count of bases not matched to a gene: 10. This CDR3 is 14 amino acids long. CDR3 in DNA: TGCAGTGTTCAACTCCAGGGGGCGCACTATGGCTACACCTTC. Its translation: CSVQLQGAHYGYTF.

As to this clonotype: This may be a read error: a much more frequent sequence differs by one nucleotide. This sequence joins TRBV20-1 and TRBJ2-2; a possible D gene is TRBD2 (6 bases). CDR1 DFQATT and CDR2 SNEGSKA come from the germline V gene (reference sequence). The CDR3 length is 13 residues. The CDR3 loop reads CSAFSSATGELLF. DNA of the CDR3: TGCAGTGCTTTCTCTAGCGCCACCGGGGAGCTGCTTTTT.

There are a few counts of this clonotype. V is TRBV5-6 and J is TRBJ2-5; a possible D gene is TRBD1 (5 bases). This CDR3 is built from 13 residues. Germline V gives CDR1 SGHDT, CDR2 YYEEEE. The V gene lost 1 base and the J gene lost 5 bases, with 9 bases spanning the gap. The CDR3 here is CASSLTGWETQYF. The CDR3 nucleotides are TGTGCCAGCAGCTTGACAGGCTGGGAGACCCAGTACTTC. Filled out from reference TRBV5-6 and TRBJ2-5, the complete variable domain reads DAGVTQSPTHLIKTRGQQVTLRCSPKSGHDTVSWYQQALGQGPQFIFQYYEEEERQRGNFPDRFSGHQFPNYSSELNVNALLLGDSALYLCASSLTGWETQYFGPGTRLLVL.

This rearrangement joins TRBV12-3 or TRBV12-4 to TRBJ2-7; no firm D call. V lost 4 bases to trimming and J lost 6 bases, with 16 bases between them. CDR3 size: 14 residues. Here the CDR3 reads CASSYPERASEQYF. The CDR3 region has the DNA TGTGCCAGCAGTTATCCGGAACGAGCTAGCGAGCAGTACTTC.

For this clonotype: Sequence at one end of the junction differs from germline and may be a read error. CDR3 amino acids: CAISEGTSGYSETQYF. CDR3 in DNA: TGTGCCATTAGTGAAGGGACTAGCGGATACTCAGAGACCCAGTACTTC. This chain links TRBV10-3 with TRBJ2-5, with 11 bases lining up with TRBD2. The CDR3 contains 16 residues. The germline V gene encodes CDR1 ENHRY and CDR2 SYGVKD.

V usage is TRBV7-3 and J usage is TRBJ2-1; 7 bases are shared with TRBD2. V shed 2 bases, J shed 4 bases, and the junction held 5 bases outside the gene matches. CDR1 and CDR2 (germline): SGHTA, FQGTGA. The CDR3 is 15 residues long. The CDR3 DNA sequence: TGTGCCAGCAGCTTAGCTCTAGCGGTGTACAATGAGCAGTTCTTC. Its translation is CASSLALAVYNEQFF.

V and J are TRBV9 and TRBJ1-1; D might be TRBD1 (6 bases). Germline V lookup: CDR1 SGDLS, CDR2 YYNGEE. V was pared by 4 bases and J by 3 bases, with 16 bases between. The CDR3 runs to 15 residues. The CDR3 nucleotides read TGTGCCAGCAGCCTCTTCAGGGGAGACCACACTGAAGCTTTCTTT. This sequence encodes CASSLFRGDHTEAFF.

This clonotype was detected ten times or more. The CDR3 loop reads CASSLGGTVNTEAFF. DNA for the CDR3: TGCGCCAGCAGCTTGGGTGGGACAGTTAACACTGAAGCTTTCTTT. The J gene is TRBJ1-1, the V gene TRBV5-1, with 7 bases matching TRBD1. Trimming removed 0 bases from V and 2 bases from J; junction bases left unmatched: 4. Germline CDR1 reads SGHRS; CDR2 reads YFSETQ. The CDR3 covers 15 residues.